These 26 T cell receptor beta chains were sequenced from one sample in a study of T cells in women clearing cervical HPV infection. Profiling relied on immunoSEQ multiplex PCR, and the TCRdb table lists in-frame clones only, not all of them. This sample's clone table lists around 31,000 clones. The sample was blood buffy coat. These receptors were obtained from a woman between 18 and 70 years old with a cervical HPV16 infection that either progressed to CIN3+ or cleared (not recorded which).

With respect to this clone: The read ends 3 residues before the CDR3 terminus; that terminus is restored from the germline J gene. The chain employs TRBV7-2 and TRBJ1-2, with 9 bases fitting TRBD1. The CDR3 contains 15 residues. Per germline, CDR1 SGHTA and CDR2 FQGNSA. This CDR3 reads CASSLAGTGSRAYTF. CDR3 DNA, as far as it was read: TGTGCCAGCAGCTTAGCTGGGACAGGGTCTCGGGCC.

Partial CDR3 DNA: TGTGCCAGCAGCTCCTTCTCAGGGTACCAAGAGACC. This codes for CASSSFSGYQET. The full-length CDR3 reads as CASSSFSGYQETQYF. The chain recombines TRBV7-8 with TRBJ2-5; possibly TRBD1 for D (5 bases). The read ends 3 residues before the CDR3 terminus; that terminus is restored from the germline J gene. The length of the CDR3 is 15 residues. The germline gives CDR1 SGHVS, CDR2 FQNEAQ. Trimming cost V 4 bases and J 0 bases, with 12 bases left between them.

To note about this clone: The read is 3 residues too short to cover the CDR3 end, so that end is filled in from the germline J gene. The V and J genes are TRBV5-1 and TRBJ2-2; D not resolved. Germline V gene lookup returns CDR1 SGHRS and CDR2 YFSETQ. Trimming stripped 0 bases from V and 6 bases from J, with 12 bases between. This CDR3 is 15 amino acids long. CDR3 DNA, as far as it was read: TGCGCCAGCAGCTTGGGCGACGGAAGGGCCGGGGAG. Amino acid sequence: CASSLGDGRAGE. The CDR3 in full is CASSLGDGRAGELFF. The full variable domain, completed using reference TRBV5-1 and TRBJ2-2, is KAGVTQTPRYLIKTRGQQVTLSCSPISGHRSVSWYQQTPGQGLQFLFEYFSETQRNKGNFPGRFSGRQFSNSRSEMNVSTLELGDSALYLCASSLGDGRAGELFFGEGSRLTVL.

Turning to this clone: The read stops 3 residues short of the end of the CDR3; the missing end is completed from the germline J gene. The genes are TRBV5-6 and TRBJ1-1; D unclear. This CDR3 is built from 12 residues. Germline assignment: CDR1 SGHDT and CDR2 YYEEEE. Incomplete CDR3 DNA: TGTGCCAGCAGCCCTAACCGGGTCGGA. Translation gives CASSPNRVG. The whole CDR3 protein is CASSPNRVGAFF. Variable domain in full (rest from reference TRBV5-6 and TRBJ1-1): DAGVTQSPTHLIKTRGQQVTLRCSPKSGHDTVSWYQQALGQGPQFIFQYYEEEERQRGNFPDRFSGHQFPNYSSELNVNALLLGDSALYLCASSPNRVGAFFGQGTRLTVV.

Points on this clone: The CDR3 end falls 3 residues outside the read, so it is completed with the germline J gene. The genes are TRBV14 and TRBJ2-1, with 9 bases lining up with TRBD2. Looked up from germline, CDR1 is SGHDN and CDR2 is FVKESK. This CDR3 has 16 amino acids. V trimming: 1 base; J trimming: 9 bases; junction bases outside the gene matches: 10. CDR3 DNA, as far as it was read: TGTGCCAGCAGCCAAGGATTAGCGGGAGAAGGGAGTGAG. It translates to CASSQGLAGEGSE. In full, the CDR3 is CASSQGLAGEGSEQFF.

To note about this clone: A read error may produce the germline difference seen at one junction end. From the germline J gene comes the end of the CDR3, since the read stops 3 residues before it. The same CDR3 arises from other DNA sequences in this sample as well. V and J are TRBV7-8 and TRBJ1-3, with 8 bases fitting TRBD1. This CDR3 region has 16 residues. CDR1 SGHVS and CDR2 FQNEAQ come from the germline V gene. CDR3: CASSSRQGIAGNTIYF. CDR3 DNA, as far as it was read: TGTGCCAGCAGTTCTAGACAGGGGATCGCTGGAAACACT.

As to this clone: The CDR3 end falls 3 residues outside the read, so it is completed with the germline J gene. V and J are TRBV19 and TRBJ2-5; possible D gene TRBD2, 5 bases. Per the germline V gene, CDR1 is LNHDA and CDR2 is SQIVND (reference sequence). CDR3 size: 14 residues. V lost 1 base, J lost 2 bases, and 8 bases lay in between. Partial CDR3 DNA: TGTGCCAGTAGTATAGTTGAGCGGCAAGAGACC. Amino acids: CASSIVERQET. The entire CDR3 sequence reads CASSIVERQETQYF.

On this clone: The read terminates 3 residues before the CDR3 end, so the remaining end is supplied by the germline J gene. The genes are TRBV29-1 and TRBJ1-1; D may be TRBD1 (5 bases). The germline V gene has CDR1 SQVTM and CDR2 ANQGSEA. V lost 6 bases and J 1 base, leaving 12 bases between the germline ends. This CDR3 has 13 residues. The part of the CDR3 DNA that was read is TGCAGCGTGACACGACAGTCGAACACTGAA. As protein: CSVTRQSNTE. The CDR3, in full, reads CSVTRQSNTEAFF. Supplemented by reference TRBV29-1 and TRBJ1-1, the full variable domain reads SAVISQKPSRDICQRGTSLTIQCQVDSQVTMMFWYRQQPGQSLTLIATANQGSEATYESGFVIDKFPISRPNLTFSTLTVSNMSPEDSSIYLCSVTRQSNTEAFFGQGTRLTVV.

A note on this clone: The DNA ends 3 residues before the CDR3 does, and the rest of the CDR3 is filled in from the germline J gene. This sequence joins TRBV11-2 and TRBJ2-3; 7 bases fit TRBD2. The germline CDR1 and CDR2 sequences are SGHAT and FQNNGV. The CDR3 has 13 residues. After removal of 3 bases from V and 6 bases from J, the junction contained 3 bases not matched to a gene. CDR3 residues: CASSFLAADTQYF. CDR3 DNA, as far as it was read: TGTGCCAGCAGCTTTCTAGCGGCGGATACG.

Notes on this clone: The CDR3 end falls 3 residues outside the read, so it is completed with the germline J gene. The chain recombines TRBV7-2 with TRBJ1-3; the D is unclear. The V and J ends lost 1 base and 7 bases respectively, with 8 bases between them. This CDR3 has 13 residues. The V gene's germline CDR1 is SGHTA and CDR2 FQGNSA. The CDR3: CASSLVELNTIYF. The sequenced part of the CDR3 DNA is TGTGCCAGCAGCTTAGTTGAACTGAACACC.

Remarks on this clone: The read ends 3 residues early relative to the CDR3; the germline J gene fills the gap. The rearrangement links TRBV12-3 or TRBV12-4 to TRBJ2-7; a possible D gene is TRBD1 (6 bases). The CDR3 is made up of 15 amino acids. Deletions cut 10 bases from V and 0 bases from J, with 19 bases between. CDR3: CATPPGAQSSYEQYF. CDR3 DNA (partial): TGTGCCACTCCCCCAGGGGCGCAATCCTCCTACGAG.

For this clone: The missing CDR3 end, 3 residues past where the read stops, is filled in from the germline J gene. This chain joins TRBV30 and TRBJ2-2, with D perhaps TRBD1 (6 bases). The germline V gene has CDR1 GTSNPN and CDR2 SVGIG (reference sequence). The CDR3 contains 14 residues. V was cut by 2 bases and J by 7 bases, with 14 bases left in between. The DNA read from the CDR3 is TGTGCCTGGAGTCCCAGGGGCCGGGGCGGGGAG. It codes for CAWSPRGRGGE. The complete CDR3 sequence is CAWSPRGRGGELFF.

Note on this clone: The read comes to an end 3 residues before the CDR3 does, leaving the germline J gene to fill in the end. The rearrangement uses TRBV11-2 and TRBJ2-7; a weak D match, TRBD1 (5 bases). Trimming took off 4 bases at V and 1 base at J, with 11 bases between the two ends. Per the germline V gene, CDR1 is SGHAT and CDR2 is FQNNGV. There are 14 residues in the CDR3. The CDR3 region is CASSSDIPSYEQYF. The sequenced CDR3 bases are TGTGCCAGCAGCTCGGACATTCCTTCCTACGAG.

Notes on this clone: Read coverage stops 3 residues before the CDR3 terminus; the germline J gene supplies the remainder. V usage is TRBV5-1 and J usage is TRBJ2-5; maybe TRBD2 (5 bases). This CDR3 comprises 13 residues. V lost 3 bases to trimming and J lost 5 bases, with 11 bases between them. Germline V gives CDR1 SGHRS, CDR2 YFSETQ. CDR3 sequence: CASSSIPGETQYF. The DNA read from the CDR3 is TGCGCCAGCAGCTCTATTCCGGGGGAGACC.

A word on this clone: The CDR3 end falls 3 residues outside the read, so it is completed with the germline J gene. The chain joins TRBV19 to TRBJ1-1; 8 bases match TRBD1. Germline values: CDR1 LNHDA, CDR2 SQIVND (reference sequence). The CDR3 is 16 residues long. CDR3 amino acids: CASTRTGFGAKNIAFF. The sequenced part of the CDR3 DNA is TGTGCCAGTACCCGGACAGGGTTTGGAGCCAAAAACATT.

Details on this clone: The sequence runs out 3 residues before the end of the CDR3; the remainder is reconstructed from the germline J gene. The chain couples TRBV7-2 to TRBJ1-1; 10 nucleotides agree with TRBD1. Germline V gives CDR1 SGHTA, CDR2 FQGNSA. The CDR3 length is 15 residues. CDR3 amino acids: CASSSRRGGQGDAFF. CDR3 bases read: TGTGCCAGCAGCTCCCGGAGGGGTGGACAGGGGGAT.

With respect to this clone: The CDR3 end falls 3 residues outside the read, so it is completed with the germline J gene. The V call is TRBV14, the J call TRBJ2-7, with 9 bases that match TRBD2. Trimming at V came to 1 base and at J to 6 bases, leaving 10 bases not matched to a gene. The germline V gene encodes CDR1 SGHDN and CDR2 FVKESK. CDR3 length: 16 residues. The covered CDR3 bases are TGTGCCAGCAGCCAAGGGCTAGCGGGGAACAAGGGCGAG. This sequence encodes CASSQGLAGNKGE. The whole CDR3 protein is CASSQGLAGNKGEQYF.

A note on this clone: The CDR3 extends 3 residues past the end of the read, so its final part is completed from the germline J gene. The V gene is TRBV2, the J gene TRBJ1-4, with D possibly TRBD1 on 5 matching bases. The CDR3 is made up of 15 amino acids. From germline, CDR1 is SNHLY and CDR2 FYNNEI. V lost 4 bases, J lost 3 bases, and 12 bases lay in between. CDR3 sequence: CASSVGGAPNEKLFF. The CDR3 bases that were read are TGTGCCAGCAGTGTGGGAGGGGCCCCTAATGAAAAA.

A remark on this clone: The read halts 3 residues ahead of the CDR3 end, with the missing end drawn from the germline J gene. This chain uses TRBV10-2 with TRBJ2-7; D is undetermined. Looked up from germline, CDR1 is WSHSY and CDR2 is SAAADI. The CDR3 contains 14 residues. V gave up 0 bases and J gave up 5 bases, with 11 bases separating them. CDR3 amino acids: CASSESPVLDEQYF. CDR3 DNA, as far as it was read: TGCGCCAGCAGTGAGTCTCCCGTCCTCGACGAG.

The CDR3 loop is CASSIGRWATEAFF. CDR3 DNA, as far as it was read: TGTGCCAGTAGTATAGGCAGATGGGCCACTGAA. The chain combines TRBV19 with TRBJ1-1; D unclear. The missing CDR3 end, 3 residues past where the read stops, is filled in from the germline J gene. Between the trimmed V and J ends, which lost 1 base and 4 bases, there was a span of 10 bases. CDR1 and CDR2 (germline): LNHDA, SQIVND (reference sequence). The CDR3 spans 14 residues.

A note on this clone: The CDR3 end lies 3 residues beyond the end of the read and is filled in from the germline J gene. The chain combines TRBV2 with TRBJ1-1; 7 bases are a match to TRBD1. V shed 8 bases and J 0 bases; nucleotides not matched to a gene: 6. This CDR3 contains 14 residues. Germline V gene lookup returns CDR1 SNHLY and CDR2 FYNNEI. CDR3 bases read: TGTGCCAGCGAGCAGGGACAGCTGAACACTGAA. Its translation: CASEQGQLNTE. Given in full, the CDR3 is CASEQGQLNTEAFF. Combining the CDR3 with reference TRBV2 and TRBJ1-1 gives the whole variable domain EPEVTQTPSHQVTQMGQEVILRCVPISNHLYFYWYRQILGQKVEFLVSFYNNEISEKSEIFDDQFSVERPDGSNFTLKIRSTKLEDSAMYFCASEQGQLNTEAFFGQGTRLTVV.

Note on this clone: The CDR3 end is not reached by the read, which stops 3 residues before it; the germline J gene fills it in. V and J are TRBV20-1 and TRBJ2-1, with TRBD2 as a possible D gene (6 bases). The CDR3 sequence is 15 residues long. In germline, CDR1 is DFQATT, CDR2 SNEGSKA (reference sequence). Trimming stripped 2 bases from V and 0 bases from J, with 11 bases between. The CDR3 DNA, read in part, is TGCAGTGCTAGACAACTAGCTTACTCCTACAATGAG. Translated: CSARQLAYSYNE. In full, the CDR3 is CSARQLAYSYNEQFF.

On this clone itself: The CDR3 end falls 3 residues outside the read, so it is completed with the germline J gene. This chain joins TRBV20-1 and TRBJ2-5; D is uncertain. Germline CDR1 and CDR2: DFQATT and SNEGSKA (reference sequence). The length of the CDR3 is 14 residues. Trimming stripped 5 bases from V and 4 bases from J, with 17 bases between. The covered CDR3 bases are TGCAGTGCTGTCCCCCTATGGGCAGGAGAGACC. Translated, it gives CSAVPLWAGET. The CDR3 reads in full as CSAVPLWAGETQYF.

Note on this clone: The CDR3 extends 3 residues past the end of the read, so its final part is completed from the germline J gene. V and J are TRBV20-1 and TRBJ1-2; no reliable D call. This CDR3 has 13 residues. The germline CDR1 and CDR2 sequences are DFQATT and SNEGSKA (reference sequence). The covered CDR3 bases are TGCAGTGCTCGGACTAGCGCTAACAATGAC. Translation: CSARTSANND. The whole CDR3 protein reads CSARTSANNDYTF.

Of note for this clone: From the germline J gene comes the end of the CDR3, since the read stops 3 residues before it. The V call is TRBV2, the J call TRBJ1-5, with D possibly TRBD1 on 5 matching bases. The CDR3 length is 14 residues. Trimming took off 5 bases at V and 1 base at J, with 9 bases between the two ends. Germline V CDR1 and CDR2: SNHLY, FYNNEI. This chain's CDR3 is CASSLQGSNQPQHF. The part of the CDR3 DNA that was read is TGTGCCAGCAGTCTCCAGGGAAGCAATCAGCCC.

Judged by frequency, this clone is medium-sized. Coverage ceases 3 residues before the CDR3 finishes, and the germline J gene fills in the end. The genes are TRBV5-4 and TRBJ2-3; the match to TRBD1 covers 9 bases. The germline gives CDR1 SGHNT, CDR2 YYREEE (reference sequence). CDR3 length: 14 amino acids. CDR3 loop: CASSEQGARGTQYF. CDR3 DNA, as far as it was read: TGTGCCAGCAGCGAACAGGGGGCGCGGGGCACG. The full variable domain, in which reference TRBV5-4 and TRBJ2-3 provide the parts outside the CDR3, is ETGVTQSPTHLIKTRGQQVTLRCSSQSGHNTVSWYQQALGQGPQFIFQYYREEENGRGNFPPRFSGLQFPNYSSELNVNALELDDSALYLCASSEQGARGTQYFGPGTRLTVL.